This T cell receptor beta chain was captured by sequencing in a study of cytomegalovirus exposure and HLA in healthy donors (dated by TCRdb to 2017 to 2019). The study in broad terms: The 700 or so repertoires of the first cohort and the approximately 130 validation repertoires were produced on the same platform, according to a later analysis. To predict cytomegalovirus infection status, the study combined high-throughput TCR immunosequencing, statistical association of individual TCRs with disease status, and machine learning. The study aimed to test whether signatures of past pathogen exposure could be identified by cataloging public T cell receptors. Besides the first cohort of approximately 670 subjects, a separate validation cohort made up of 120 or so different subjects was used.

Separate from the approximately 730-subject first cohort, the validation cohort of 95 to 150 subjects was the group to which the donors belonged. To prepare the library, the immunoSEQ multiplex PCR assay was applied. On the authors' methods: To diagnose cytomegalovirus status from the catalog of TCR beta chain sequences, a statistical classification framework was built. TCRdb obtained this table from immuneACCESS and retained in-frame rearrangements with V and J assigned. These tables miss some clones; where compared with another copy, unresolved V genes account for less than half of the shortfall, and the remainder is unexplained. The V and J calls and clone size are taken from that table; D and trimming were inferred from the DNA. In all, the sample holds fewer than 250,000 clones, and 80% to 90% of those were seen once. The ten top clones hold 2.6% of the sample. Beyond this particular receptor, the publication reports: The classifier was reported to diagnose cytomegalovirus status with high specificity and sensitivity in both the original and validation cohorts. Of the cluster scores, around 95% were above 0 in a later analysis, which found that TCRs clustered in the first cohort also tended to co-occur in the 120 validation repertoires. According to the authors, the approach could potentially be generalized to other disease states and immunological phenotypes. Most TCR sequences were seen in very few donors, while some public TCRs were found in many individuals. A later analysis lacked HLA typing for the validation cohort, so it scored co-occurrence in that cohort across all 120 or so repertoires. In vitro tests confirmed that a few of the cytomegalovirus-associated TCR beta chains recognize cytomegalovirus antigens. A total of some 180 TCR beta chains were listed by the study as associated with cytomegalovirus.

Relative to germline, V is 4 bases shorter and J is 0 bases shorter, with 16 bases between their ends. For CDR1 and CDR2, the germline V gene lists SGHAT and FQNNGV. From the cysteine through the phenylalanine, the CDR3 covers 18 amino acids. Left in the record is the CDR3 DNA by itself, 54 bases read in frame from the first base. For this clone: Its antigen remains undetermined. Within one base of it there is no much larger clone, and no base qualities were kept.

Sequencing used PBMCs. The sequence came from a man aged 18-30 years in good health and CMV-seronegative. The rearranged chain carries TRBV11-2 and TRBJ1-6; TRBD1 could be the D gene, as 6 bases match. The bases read TGTGCCAGCAGCTCCTATAGGCAGGGGAGCTCCTATAATTCACCCCTCCACTTT. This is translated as CASSSYRQGSSYNSPLHF.